This T cell receptor beta chain was sequenced during a study of cytomegalovirus exposure and HLA in healthy donors. J gave up 5 bases and V 5 bases, and 11 bases lay outside the gene matches. In germline, CDR1 is MNHEY, CDR2 SVGAGI. The CDR3 covers 15 residues. PCR involved 60 Vbeta and 13 Jbeta primers. The protocol was immunoSEQ multiplex PCR, while the TCRdb copy is restricted to in-frame clones and leaves out a portion. In all, the sample yields about 130,000 clones. The receptor comes from a woman aged 55-75 years in good health and CMV-seronegative. The chain uses TRBV6-5 and TRBJ1-2; 7 bases match TRBD1. The sample taken for sequencing was PBMCs. This CDR3 is CASSTPRGGAYGYTF. In DNA form, the CDR3 reads TGTGCCAGCAGTACCCCTAGAGGGGGCGCATATGGCTACACCTTC.